This TCR beta chain was recovered during a study of cytomegalovirus exposure and HLA in healthy donors. Broader study findings: Overall, around 160 TCR beta chains were annotated as cytomegalovirus-associated. The presence/absence work took it that sequencing depth was about the same across donors.

The junction had 5 bases not matched to a gene; V was cut back by 5 bases and J by 1 base. Germline V gives CDR1 SGHNT, CDR2 YYREEE (reference sequence). CDR3 length: 16 amino acids. PCR involved 60 Vbeta and 13 Jbeta primers. The protocol was immunoSEQ multiplex PCR, while the TCRdb copy is restricted to in-frame clones and leaves out a portion. The sample records about 200,000 clones, approximately 86% being singletons. A note on this clone: What it binds is not known.

V is TRBV5-4 and J is TRBJ2-5; 13 bases map to TRBD2. The material sequenced was PBMCs. The clonotype originates from a woman aged 25 to 39 in good health and CMV-seronegative. The CDR3 spells CASRKRTSGGQETQYF. Written as DNA, the CDR3 is TGTGCCAGCAGAAAACGGACTAGCGGGGGCCAAGAGACCCAGTACTTC.